This TCR beta chain was sequenced during a study of cytomegalovirus exposure and HLA in healthy donors. General study points: Accurate HLA-A and HLA-B prediction from TCR beta sequences was reported for most subjects. Association with HLA alleles at 0.05 false discovery rate was found for 15,000 to 20,000 TCR beta sequences in a later analysis. V segments that were indistinguishable, TRBV6-2 and TRBV6-3 among them, were omitted from analysis.

On this clone: As yet, its antigen is unknown.

The CDR3 covers 13 residues. Trimming took 3 bases from V and 5 from J, leaving 10 bases between them. The germline V gene has CDR1 SEHNR and CDR2 FQNEAQ (reference sequence). Researchers ran the PCR with 60 Vbeta and 13 Jbeta primers. Clones were read by immunoSEQ multiplex PCR, and TCRdb kept only the in-frame ones, dropping some. Among about 170,000 clones listed, 71% were seen once. Sequenced sample: PBMCs. The sequence came from a girl aged 10-17 years in good health and CMV-seronegative. This chain uses TRBV7-9 with TRBJ1-2, with unresolved D. CDR3 sequence: CASSLKPNYGYTF. The CDR3 nucleotides are TGTGCCAGCAGCTTGAAGCCAAATTATGGCTACACCTTC. Using reference TRBV7-9 and TRBJ1-2 for the parts outside the CDR3, the full variable domain is DTGVSQNPRHKITKRGQNVTFRCDPISEHNRLYWYRQTLGQGPEFLTYFQNEAQLEKSRLLSDRFSAERPKGSFSTLEIQRTEQGDSAMYLCASSLKPNYGYTFGSGTRLTVV.